The clone carrying this T cell receptor beta chain was picked up one time. The CDR3 contains 15 residues. The V gene lost 6 bases and the J gene lost 2 bases, with 16 bases spanning the gap. In germline, CDR1 is MNHEY, CDR2 SVGAGI. TCRdb's table, derived via immunoSEQ multiplex PCR, lists solely in-frame clones and lacks some. The data hold almost 95,000 clones, with about 83% observed a single time. These data originate in a study of blood T cell repertoires in COVID-19. On the study more broadly: Samples of COVID-19 (acute and convalescent) were obtained from the United States, Italy and Spain.

This chain links TRBV6-5 with TRBJ1-1; TRBD1 might be the D (6 bases). Sequencing was done on a sample of peripheral blood. This receptor was taken from a woman in her fifties or sixties with COVID-19, enrolled during active disease. Here the CDR3 DNA reads TGTGCCAGCAGCCGGGACAAGCATGATAACACTGAAGCTTTCTTT. The encoded protein is CASSRDKHDNTEAFF.